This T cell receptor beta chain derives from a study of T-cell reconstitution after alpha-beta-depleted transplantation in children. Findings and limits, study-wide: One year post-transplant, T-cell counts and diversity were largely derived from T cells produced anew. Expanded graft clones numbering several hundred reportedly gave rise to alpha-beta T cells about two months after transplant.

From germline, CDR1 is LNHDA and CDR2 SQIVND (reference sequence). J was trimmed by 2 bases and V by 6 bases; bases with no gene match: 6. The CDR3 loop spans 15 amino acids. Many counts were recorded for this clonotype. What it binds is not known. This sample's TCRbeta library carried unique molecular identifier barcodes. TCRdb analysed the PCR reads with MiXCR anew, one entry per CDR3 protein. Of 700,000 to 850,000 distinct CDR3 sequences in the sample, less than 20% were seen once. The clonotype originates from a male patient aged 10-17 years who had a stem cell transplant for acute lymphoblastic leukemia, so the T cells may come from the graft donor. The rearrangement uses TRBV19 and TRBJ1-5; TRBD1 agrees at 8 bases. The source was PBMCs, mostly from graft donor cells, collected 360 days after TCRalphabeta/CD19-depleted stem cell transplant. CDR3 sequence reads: CASSWTGLRNQPQHF. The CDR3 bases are TGTGCCAGTAGCTGGACAGGGCTTCGCAATCAGCCCCAGCATTTT. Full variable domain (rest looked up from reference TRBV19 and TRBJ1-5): DGGITQSPKYLFRKEGQNVTLSCEQNLNHDAMYWYRQDPGQGLRLIYYSQIVNDFQKGDIAEGYSVSREKKESFPLTVTSAQKNPTAFYLCASSWTGLRNQPQHFGDGTRLSIL.